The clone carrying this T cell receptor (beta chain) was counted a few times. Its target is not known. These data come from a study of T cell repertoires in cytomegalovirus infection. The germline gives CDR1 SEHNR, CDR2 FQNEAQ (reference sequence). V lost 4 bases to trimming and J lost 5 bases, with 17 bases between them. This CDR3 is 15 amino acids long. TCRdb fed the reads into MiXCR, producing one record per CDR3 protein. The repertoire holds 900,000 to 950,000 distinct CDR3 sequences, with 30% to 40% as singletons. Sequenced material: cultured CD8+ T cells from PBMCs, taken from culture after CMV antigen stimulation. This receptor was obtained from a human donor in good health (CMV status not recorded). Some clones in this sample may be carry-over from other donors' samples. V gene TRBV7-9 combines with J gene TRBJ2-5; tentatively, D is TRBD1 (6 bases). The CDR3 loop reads CASSYIGQKIETQYF. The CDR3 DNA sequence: TGTGCCAGCAGCTATATCGGACAGAAGATTGAGACCCAGTACTTC.